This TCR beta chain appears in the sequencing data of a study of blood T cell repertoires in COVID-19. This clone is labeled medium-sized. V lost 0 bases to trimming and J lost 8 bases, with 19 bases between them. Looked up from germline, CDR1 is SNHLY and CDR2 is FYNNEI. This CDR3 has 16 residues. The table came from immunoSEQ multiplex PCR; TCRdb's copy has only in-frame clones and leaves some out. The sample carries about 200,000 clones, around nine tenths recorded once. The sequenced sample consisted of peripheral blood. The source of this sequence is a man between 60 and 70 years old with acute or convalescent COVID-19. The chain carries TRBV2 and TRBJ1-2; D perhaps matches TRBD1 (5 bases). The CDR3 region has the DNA TGTGCCAGCAGTGAAGCGTTGAGGAGCAGGGTGGGGGGCTACACCTTC. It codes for CASSEALRSRVGGYTF.